A single sample gave rise to the 30 T cell receptor beta chains below, sequenced in a study of T cell responses to AZD1222 COVID-19 vaccine. Only in-frame clones appear in the TCRdb table, and some are missing; sequencing was by immunoSEQ multiplex PCR. The sample lists about 140,000 clones; over 75% were seen once. The material sequenced was peripheral blood, taken on day 0 of AZD1222 vaccination. The source is an adult in good health.

V is TRBV5-4 and J is TRBJ2-7, with 13 bases matching TRBD2. The CDR3 loop spans 17 amino acids. V shed 3 bases, J shed 8 bases, and the junction held 14 bases outside the gene matches. From germline, CDR1 is SGHNT and CDR2 YYREEE (reference sequence). This CDR3 is CASSSTPGTSGIWKQYF. CDR3 sequence (DNA): TGTGCCAGCAGCTCCACTCCCGGGACTAGCGGGATTTGGAAGCAGTACTTC.

The V gene is TRBV3-1 (or the pseudogene TRBV3-2), the J gene TRBJ2-7; 8 nucleotides align to TRBD2. The CDR3 is 12 amino acids. The germline gives CDR1 LGHDT, CDR2 YNNKEL (reference sequence). V lost 3 bases, J lost 7 bases, and 2 bases stayed unmatched. For the CDR3, the DNA is TGTGCCAGCAGCCACCCTAGCGGGGAGCAGTACTTC. Protein sequence: CASSHPSGEQYF.

The chain employs TRBV4-2 and TRBJ2-7; weak D call: TRBD1 (5 bases). Between the trimmed V and J ends, which lost 3 bases and 3 bases, there was a span of 9 bases. In germline, CDR1 is LGHNA, CDR2 YNFKEQ. The length of the CDR3 is 13 residues. CDR3 protein: CASSQGRDYEQYF. The CDR3 nucleotides are TGTGCCAGCAGCCAGGGCAGGGACTACGAGCAGTACTTC.

The V call is TRBV29-1, the J call TRBJ1-4; D possibly corresponds to TRBD1 (5 bases). The V gene lost 3 bases and the J gene lost 2 bases, with 10 bases spanning the gap. This CDR3 is 14 amino acids long. Germline V CDR1 and CDR2: SQVTM, ANQGSEA. The CDR3 region is CSVEFRGTNEKLFF. CDR3 DNA: TGCAGCGTTGAGTTCCGGGGCACTAATGAAAAACTGTTTTTT.

The genes are TRBV19 and TRBJ1-1; TRBD1 matches at 8 bases. CDR1 is LNHDA, CDR2 SQIVND, per germline (reference sequence). V shed 4 bases, J shed 2 bases, and the junction held 9 bases outside the gene matches. The CDR3 length is 16 residues. DNA for the CDR3: TGTGCCAGTAGTAGTCCCGGGACAGGAACTAACACTGAAGCTTTCTTT. Protein product: CASSSPGTGTNTEAFF.

The chain recombines TRBV6-5 with TRBJ1-1; D not resolved. CDR1 is MNHEY, CDR2 SVGAGI, per germline. The ends were cut back, 6 bases at V and 0 bases at J, with 14 bases in the middle. CDR3 length: 15 amino acids. The CDR3 DNA sequence: TGTGCCAGCAGGCGGACCGATACCTTGAACACTGAAGCTTTCTTT. This sequence encodes CASRRTDTLNTEAFF.

The chain has TRBV6-5 and TRBJ2-5; the D is unclear. V gave up 0 bases and J gave up 6 bases, with 2 bases separating them. Per germline, CDR1 MNHEY and CDR2 SVGAGI. The CDR3 is 11 amino acids. The CDR3 region is CASSYSKTQYF. The CDR3 coding sequence is TGTGCCAGCAGTTACTCGAAGACCCAGTACTTC.

The chain carries TRBV10-3 and TRBJ2-4; D possibly corresponds to TRBD1 (5 bases). This CDR3 spans 16 amino acids. Trimming cost V 5 bases and J 0 bases, with 14 bases left between them. From germline, CDR1 is ENHRY and CDR2 SYGVKD. The DNA of the CDR3 is TGTGCCATCAGTTCAAACGAAGGGGTAGCCAAAAACATTCAGTACTTC. Translation: CAISSNEGVAKNIQYF.

The chain recombines TRBV19 with TRBJ2-7; 8 bases map to TRBD1. CDR3 length: 15 residues. Trimming at V came to 1 base and at J to 2 bases, leaving 4 bases not matched to a gene. Germline V gives CDR1 LNHDA, CDR2 SQIVND (reference sequence). The CDR3 loop is CASSIAGTGPYEQYF. CDR3 in DNA: TGTGCCAGTAGTATAGCGGGGACAGGACCCTACGAGCAGTACTTC.

This clone turned up a few times. The rearrangement links TRBV6-6 to TRBJ1-5; D perhaps matches TRBD1 (5 bases). CDR3 length: 16 residues. V was cut by 3 bases and J by 4 bases, with 16 bases left in between. Germline V gene sequence: CDR1 MNHNY, CDR2 SVGAGI (reference sequence). The CDR3 sequence is CASSYSRGLGNQPQHF. In nucleotides, the CDR3 is TGTGCCAGCAGTTATTCCCGGGGACTGGGGAATCAGCCCCAGCATTTT.

The chain couples TRBV11-2 to TRBJ1-2; 8 bases match TRBD1. The CDR3 length is 18 residues. Germline trimming cut 5 bases from V and 0 bases from J; bases unmatched to any gene: 14. Germline V lookup: CDR1 SGHAT, CDR2 FQNNGV. Written as DNA, the CDR3 is TGTGCCAGCAGCCCAAACAGGGGGATTGTGAGTTCTAACTATGGCTACACCTTC. It translates to CASSPNRGIVSSNYGYTF.

J is TRBJ1-6 and V is TRBV15; TRBD1 might be the D (6 bases). Germline V CDR1 and CDR2: LNHNV, YYDKDF (reference sequence). The CDR3 runs to 15 residues. V was pared by 0 bases and J by 10 bases, with 13 bases between. For the CDR3, the DNA is TGTGCCACCAGCAGAGATGAGGGGGGGTGGTCACCCCTCCACTTT. Amino acid sequence: CATSRDEGGWSPLHF.

This rearrangement joins TRBV5-1 to TRBJ1-1; D gene unclear. CDR1 and CDR2 (germline): SGHRS, YFSETQ. Trimming pared 0 bases from V and 8 bases from J, leaving 8 bases between. The CDR3 is made up of 12 amino acids. The CDR3 sequence: CASSLEAGEAFF. In DNA, the CDR3 is TGCGCCAGCAGCTTGGAGGCGGGCGAAGCTTTCTTT.

This clone occurred a few times. The chain combines TRBV7-2 with TRBJ1-1, with TRBD1 matching over 8 bases. The CDR3 totals 15 residues. Looked up from germline, CDR1 is SGHTA and CDR2 is FQGNSA. J was trimmed by 0 bases and V by 1 base; bases with no gene match: 1. The CDR3 bases are TGTGCCAGCAGCTTAGGGGACAGGTTGAACACTGAAGCTTTCTTT. Translating it yields CASSLGDRLNTEAFF.

This chain joins TRBV7-8 and TRBJ1-1; D not certain. CDR1 and CDR2 (germline): SGHVS, FQNEAQ. This CDR3 contains 14 residues. Trimming took 0 bases from V and 5 from J, leaving 10 bases between them. CDR3 bases: TGTGCCAGCAGCTTAGCGGGATTGGAAACTGAAGCTTTCTTT. Translation gives CASSLAGLETEAFF. The full variable domain, with the rest looked up from reference TRBV7-8 and TRBJ1-1, is GAGVSQSPRYKVAKRGQDVALRCDPISGHVSLFWYQQALGQGPEFLTYFQNEAQLDKSGLPSDRFFAERPEGSVSTLKIQRTQQEDSAVYLCASSLAGLETEAFFGQGTRLTVV.

The rearrangement links TRBV10-3 to TRBJ2-2; possibly TRBD1 for D (5 bases). There are 15 residues in the CDR3. Looked up from germline, CDR1 is ENHRY and CDR2 is SYGVKD. V shed 1 base and J shed 2 bases, with 8 bases lying between them. This CDR3 is CAISELGPNTGELFF. In nucleotides, the CDR3 is TGTGCCATCAGTGAGTTGGGGCCCAACACCGGGGAGCTGTTTTTT.

This rearrangement joins TRBV6-4 to TRBJ2-3; 8 bases are a match to TRBD1. The CDR3 spans 12 residues. V was pared by 6 bases and J by 9 bases, with 5 bases of the junction left unmatched. Germline CDR1 MRHNA, CDR2 SNTAGT. CDR3 loop: CASSQGAWTQYF. CDR3 bases: TGTGCCAGCAGCCAGGGGGCATGGACGCAGTATTTT.

In this sample, this clone turned up once. The CDR3 spells CASSPLGNQPQHF. CDR3 bases: TGTGCCAGCAGCCCCCTCGGGAATCAGCCCCAGCATTTT. V usage is TRBV7-9 and J usage is TRBJ1-5; D is unresolved. CDR3 size: 13 residues. The germline gives CDR1 SEHNR, CDR2 FQNEAQ (reference sequence). Trimming took off 5 bases at V and 4 bases at J, with 9 bases between the two ends.

V usage is TRBV19 and J usage is TRBJ2-2; D uncertain. The V end lost 4 bases, the J end lost 3 bases, and 6 bases lay between the germline ends. CDR3 length: 13 residues. Germline V gene data show CDR1 as LNHDA and CDR2 as SQIVND (reference sequence). DNA of the CDR3: TGTGCCAGTAGTAAATTCGACACCGGGGAGCTGTTTTTT. Its protein is CASSKFDTGELFF.

The J gene is TRBJ2-7, the V gene TRBV4-2; no reliable D call. The CDR3 has 16 residues. Trimming left V 1 base short and J 3 bases short, with 16 bases between. Germline-derived CDR1 and CDR2 are LGHNA and YNFKEQ. The CDR3 bases are TGTGCCAGCAGCCAAGTTGTTGGCCAAGGCTTCTACGAGCAGTACTTC. Amino acid sequence: CASSQVVGQGFYEQYF.

The chain is built from TRBV28 and TRBJ1-2, with D maybe TRBD1 (5 bases). Germline CDR1 is MDHEN and CDR2 is SYDVKM. The CDR3 is 13 residues long. Trimming cost V 5 bases and J 7 bases, with 14 bases left between them. The CDR3 loop reads CASSLGREVGYTF. The DNA of the CDR3 is TGTGCCAGCAGTCTTGGCAGGGAGGTTGGCTACACCTTC.

The table lists this clone with a count of one. This chain connects TRBV19 to TRBJ2-7; no clear D. Germline V lookup: CDR1 LNHDA, CDR2 SQIVND (reference sequence). This CDR3 spans 13 amino acids. V lost 3 bases to trimming and J lost 1 base, with 7 bases between them. The CDR3 loop reads CASSIGQSYEQYF. The CDR3 DNA sequence: TGTGCCAGTAGTATCGGGCAGTCCTACGAGCAGTACTTC.

V usage is TRBV19 and J usage is TRBJ1-3, with D maybe TRBD1 (5 bases). V dropped 3 bases and J dropped 6 bases, with 12 bases sitting between them. This CDR3 has 14 amino acids. Germline V gene data show CDR1 as LNHDA and CDR2 as SQIVND (reference sequence). The CDR3 reads CASSIGTAVNTIYF. In DNA form, the CDR3 reads TGTGCCAGTAGTATTGGGACCGCGGTAAACACCATATATTTT.

CDR3 coding DNA: TGTGCCAGTAGTATCTCGGGACAGGTGCCCAACGAGCAGTACTTC. Translating it yields CASSISGQVPNEQYF. The rearrangement joins TRBV19 to TRBJ2-7; 8 positions agree with TRBD1. J gave up 5 bases and V 3 bases, and 9 bases lay outside the gene matches. This CDR3 contains 15 residues. The germline V gene has CDR1 LNHDA and CDR2 SQIVND (reference sequence).

This rearrangement joins TRBV4-1 to TRBJ2-1, with D possibly matching TRBD1 (6 bases). This CDR3 is 19 amino acids long. Looked up from germline, CDR1 is MGHRA and CDR2 is YSYEKL. Trimming pared 0 bases from V and 2 bases from J, leaving 20 bases between. DNA for the CDR3: TGCGCCAGCAGCCAAGAACGGACAGCCTACCATTCGACCTACAATGAGCAGTTCTTC. Its protein is CASSQERTAYHSTYNEQFF.

V gene TRBV2 combines with J gene TRBJ2-3, with TRBD2 matching 11 bases. Trimming took 6 bases from V and 6 from J; bases not matched to a gene: 5. This CDR3 has 14 residues. Looked up from germline, CDR1 is SNHLY and CDR2 is FYNNEI. The CDR3 region is CASRQLAGADTQYF. In nucleotides, the CDR3 is TGTGCCAGCAGGCAACTAGCGGGAGCCGATACGCAGTATTTT.

The chain uses TRBV4-1 and TRBJ1-5, with 10 bases identical to TRBD1. The junction had 2 bases not matched to a gene; V was cut back by 4 bases and J by 2 bases. The V gene's germline CDR1 is MGHRA and CDR2 YSYEKL. The length of the CDR3 is 15 residues. The CDR3 DNA follows: TGCGCCAGCAGCCCCGGGACAGGGGGCAATCAGCCCCAGCATTTT. This translates into CASSPGTGGNQPQHF.

Turning to this clone: Sequence at one end of the junction differs from germline and may be a read error. The V and J genes are TRBV6-1 and TRBJ1-3; D perhaps matches TRBD1 (5 bases). Germline V CDR1 and CDR2: MNHNS, SASEGT. CDR3 length: 12 residues. As DNA, the CDR3 is TGTGCCAGCAGTGAAATTAAGACGGGGCAGGATTTT. It is translated as CASSEIKTGQDF.

The V and J genes are TRBV28 and TRBJ1-5; D might be TRBD1 (6 bases). Per germline, CDR1 MDHEN and CDR2 SYDVKM. The CDR3 runs 12 residues. Trimming took 7 bases from V and 5 from J, leaving 9 bases between them. CDR3: CASTGQYQPQHF. DNA of the CDR3: TGTGCCAGCACCGGACAGTATCAGCCCCAGCATTTT.

The CDR3 reads CASSLNPTVLPLHF. CDR3 in DNA: TGTGCCAGCAGCTTAAACCCCACTGTTCTACCCCTCCACTTT. The chain carries TRBV7-8 and TRBJ1-6; no clear D. The CDR3 runs 14 residues. Deletions cut 2 bases from V and 12 bases from J, with 14 bases between. Germline-derived CDR1 and CDR2 are SGHVS and FQNEAQ.